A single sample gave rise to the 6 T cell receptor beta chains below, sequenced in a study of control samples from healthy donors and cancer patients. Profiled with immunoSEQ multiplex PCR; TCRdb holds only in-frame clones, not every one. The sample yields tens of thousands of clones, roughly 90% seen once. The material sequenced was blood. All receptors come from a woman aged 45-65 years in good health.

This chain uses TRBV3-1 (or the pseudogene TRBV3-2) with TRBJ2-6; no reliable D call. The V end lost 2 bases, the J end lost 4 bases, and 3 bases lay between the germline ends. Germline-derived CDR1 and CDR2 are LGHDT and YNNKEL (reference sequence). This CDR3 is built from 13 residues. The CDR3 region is CASSQKGANVLTF. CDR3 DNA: TGTGCCAGCAGCCAAAAAGGGGCCAACGTCCTGACTTTC.

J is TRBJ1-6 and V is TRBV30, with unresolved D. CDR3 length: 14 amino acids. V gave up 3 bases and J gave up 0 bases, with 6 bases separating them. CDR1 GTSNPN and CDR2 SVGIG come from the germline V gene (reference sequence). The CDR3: CAWRVGSYNSPLHF. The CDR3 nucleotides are TGTGCCTGGAGGGTCGGCTCCTATAATTCACCCCTCCACTTT.

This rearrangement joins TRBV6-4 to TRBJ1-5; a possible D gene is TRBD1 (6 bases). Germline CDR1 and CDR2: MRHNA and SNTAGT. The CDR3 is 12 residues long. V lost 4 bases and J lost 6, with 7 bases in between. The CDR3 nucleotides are TGTGCCAGCAGTGCAGGGGTTCAGCCCCAGCATTTT. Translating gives CASSAGVQPQHF.

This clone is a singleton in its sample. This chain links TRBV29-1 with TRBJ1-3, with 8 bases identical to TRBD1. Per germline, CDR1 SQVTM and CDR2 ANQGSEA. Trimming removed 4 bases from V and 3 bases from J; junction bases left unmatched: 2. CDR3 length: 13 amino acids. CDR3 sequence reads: CSVGDRGGNTIYF. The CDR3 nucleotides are TGCAGCGTTGGAGACAGGGGTGGAAACACCATATATTTT.

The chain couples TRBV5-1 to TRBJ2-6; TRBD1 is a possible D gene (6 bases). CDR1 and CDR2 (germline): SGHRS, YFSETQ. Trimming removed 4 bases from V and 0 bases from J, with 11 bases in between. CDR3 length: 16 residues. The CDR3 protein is CASSTDRFSGANVLTF. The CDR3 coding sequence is TGCGCCAGCAGCACGGACAGATTCTCTGGGGCCAACGTCCTGACTTTC.

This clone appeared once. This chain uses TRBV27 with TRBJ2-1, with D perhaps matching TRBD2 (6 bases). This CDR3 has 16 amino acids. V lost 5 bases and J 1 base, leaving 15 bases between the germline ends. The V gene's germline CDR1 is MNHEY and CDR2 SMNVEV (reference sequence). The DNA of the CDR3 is TGTGCCAGCAGTAAATTCGTGGAGGGTTCCTACAATGAGCAGTTCTTC. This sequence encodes CASSKFVEGSYNEQFF.